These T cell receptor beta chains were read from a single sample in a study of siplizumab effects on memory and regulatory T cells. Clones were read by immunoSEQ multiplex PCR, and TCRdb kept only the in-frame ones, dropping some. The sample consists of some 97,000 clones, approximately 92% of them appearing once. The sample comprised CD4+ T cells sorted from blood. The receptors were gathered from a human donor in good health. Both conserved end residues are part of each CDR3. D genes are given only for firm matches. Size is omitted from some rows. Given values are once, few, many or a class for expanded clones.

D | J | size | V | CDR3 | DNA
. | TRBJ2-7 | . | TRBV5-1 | CASSQGRGIDRSSYEQYF | TGCGCCAGCAGCCAGGGACGGGGGATAGACAGGAGCTCCTACGAGCAGTACTTC
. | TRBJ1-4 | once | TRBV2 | CASSPLAVTNEKLFF | TGTGCCAGCAGTCCGTTAGCAGTAACTAATGAAAAACTGTTTTTT
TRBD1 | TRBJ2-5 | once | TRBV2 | CASSEARQGAQETQYF | TGTGCCAGCAGTGAAGCGCGGCAGGGGGCTCAAGAGACCCAGTACTTC
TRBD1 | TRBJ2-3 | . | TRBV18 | CASSPGQVRADTQYF | TGTGCCAGCTCACCTGGACAGGTGAGGGCGGATACGCAGTATTTT
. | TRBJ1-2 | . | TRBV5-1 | CASSPAGGDYGYTF | TGCGCCAGCAGCCCGGCCGGGGGAGACTATGGCTACACCTTC
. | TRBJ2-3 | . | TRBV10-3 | CAISQLATRTDTQYF | TGTGCCATCAGTCAACTAGCTACTCGCACAGATACGCAGTATTTT
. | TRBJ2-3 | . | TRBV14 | CASSQGRGGSVRDTQYF | TGTGCCAGCAGCCAAGGGCGTGGTGGGTCAGTCCGAGATACGCAGTATTTT
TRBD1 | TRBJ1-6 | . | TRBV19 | CASSIALTFTGGNSPLHF | TGTGCCAGTAGTATAGCCCTCACCTTTACAGGGGGAAATTCACCCCTCCACTTT
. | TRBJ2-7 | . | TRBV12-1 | CASSFVTWGYEQYF | TGTGCCAGCAGCTTCGTAACTTGGGGCTACGAGCAGTACTTC
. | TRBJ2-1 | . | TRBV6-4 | CASSPQGRVRNEQFF | TGTGCCAGCAGTCCCCAGGGGAGAGTTAGGAATGAGCAGTTCTTC
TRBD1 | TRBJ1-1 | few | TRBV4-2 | CASSQDRVGTAEAFF | TGTGCCAGCAGCCAAGATCGTGTCGGGACAGCTGAAGCTTTCTTT
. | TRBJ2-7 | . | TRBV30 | CAWSVRGLSSYEQYF | TGTGCCTGGAGTGTACGTGGTCTTTCCTCCTACGAGCAGTACTTC
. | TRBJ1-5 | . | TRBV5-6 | CASSPRRTREPQHF | TGTGCCAGCAGCCCCCGGCGGACACGGGAGCCCCAGCATTTT
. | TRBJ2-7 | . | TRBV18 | CASSTGQLYEQYF | TGTGCCAGTTCTACCGGACAGCTTTACGAGCAGTACTTC
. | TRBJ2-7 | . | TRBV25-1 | CASSDPQVYEQYF | TGTGCCAGCAGTGATCCGCAGGTCTACGAGCAGTACTTC
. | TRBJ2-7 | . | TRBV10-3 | CAISESGHVGVWDEQYF | TGTGCCATCAGTGAGTCAGGTCATGTGGGTGTGTGGGACGAGCAGTACTTC
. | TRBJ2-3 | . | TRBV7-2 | CASSLVGDTQYF | TGTGCCAGCAGCTTAGTAGGAGATACGCAGTATTTT
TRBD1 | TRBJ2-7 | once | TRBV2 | CASSLQDRSGEQYF | TGTGCCAGCAGTCTACAGGACAGGAGCGGCGAGCAGTACTTC
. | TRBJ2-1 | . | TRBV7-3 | CASSPHAVRRNNEQFF | TGTGCCAGCAGCCCCCACGCGGTGCGCAGAAACAATGAGCAGTTCTTC
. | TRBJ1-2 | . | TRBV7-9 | CASSLESRHNYGYTF | TGTGCCAGCAGCTTAGAGTCCAGGCATAACTATGGCTACACCTTC
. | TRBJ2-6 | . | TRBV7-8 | CASSAWTDFSGANVLTF | TGTGCCAGCAGCGCCTGGACAGATTTCTCTGGGGCCAACGTCCTGACTTTC
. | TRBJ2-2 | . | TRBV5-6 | CASSPAYTGELFF | TGTGCCAGCAGCCCCGCTTATACCGGGGAGCTGTTTTTT
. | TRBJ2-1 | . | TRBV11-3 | CASSLGGRVYNEQFF | TGTGCCAGCAGCTTAGGGGGCCGGGTCTACAATGAGCAGTTCTTC
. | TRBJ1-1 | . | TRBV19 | CASRPSPDWNTEAFF | TGTGCCAGTAGACCCTCCCCCGATTGGAACACTGAAGCTTTCTTT
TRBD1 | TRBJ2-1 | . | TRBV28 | CASSPPTGWPANEQFF | TGTGCCAGCAGTCCACCGACAGGGTGGCCAGCCAATGAGCAGTTCTTC
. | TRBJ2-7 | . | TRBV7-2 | CASSLERQLDF | TGTGCCAGCAGCTTAGAGAGACAGCTGGACTTC
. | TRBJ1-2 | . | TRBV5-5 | CASSFQTGSYGYTF | TGTGCCAGCAGCTTCCAAACAGGGTCCTATGGCTACACCTTC
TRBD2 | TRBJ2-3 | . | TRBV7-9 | CASSLMYGMSGGAVDTQYF | TGTGCCAGCAGCTTAATGTATGGGATGAGCGGGGGGGCCGTGGATACGCAGTATTTT
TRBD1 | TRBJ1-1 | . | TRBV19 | CASSRTGVTEAFF | TGTGCCAGTAGCCGCACAGGGGTTACTGAAGCTTTCTTT
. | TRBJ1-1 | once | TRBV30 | CAWSGGGDTEAFF | TGTGCCTGGAGTGGGGGGGGTGACACTGAAGCTTTCTTT
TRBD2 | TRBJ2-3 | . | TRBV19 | CASSMGGAGAGLADTDTQYF | TGTGCCAGTAGTATGGGTGGGGCAGGAGCGGGACTAGCGGACACAGATACGCAGTATTTT
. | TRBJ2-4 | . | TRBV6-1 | CASSSPPNIQYF | TGTGCCAGCAGTTCCCCCCCAAACATTCAGTACTTC
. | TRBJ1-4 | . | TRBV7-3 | CATGPGWREKLFF | TGTGCCACCGGGCCTGGATGGCGTGAAAAACTGTTTTTT
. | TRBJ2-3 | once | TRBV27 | CASRRVADTQYF | TGTGCCAGCCGCCGGGTCGCAGATACGCAGTATTTT
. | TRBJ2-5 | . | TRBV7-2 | CASSPRIQGAETQYF | TGTGCCAGCAGCCCCCGGATACAGGGAGCAGAGACCCAGTACTTC
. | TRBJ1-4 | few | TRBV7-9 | CASSLTAYNEKLFF | TGTGCCAGCAGCCTGACAGCATATAATGAAAAACTGTTTTTT
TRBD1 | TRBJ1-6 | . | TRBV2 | CASRPDRVRSPLHF | TGTGCCAGCAGACCCGACAGGGTAAGGTCACCCCTCCACTTT
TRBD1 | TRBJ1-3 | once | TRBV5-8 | CASSPGTGKRNTIYF | TGTGCCAGCAGCCCAGGGACAGGGAAAAGGAACACCATATATTTT
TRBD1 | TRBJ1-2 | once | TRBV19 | CASWDRGGYTF | TGTGCCAGTTGGGACAGGGGCGGCTACACCTTC
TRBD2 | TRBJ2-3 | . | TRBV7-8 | CASSLPVAGGEGSTDTQYF | TGTGCCAGCAGCTTACCCGTAGCGGGGGGGGAGGGTAGCACAGATACGCAGTATTTT
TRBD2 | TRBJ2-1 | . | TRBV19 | CASIERGGREQFF | TGTGCCAGTATTGAGCGGGGGGGCCGTGAGCAGTTCTTC
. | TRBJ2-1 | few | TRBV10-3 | CAITGQGLYGEQFF | TGTGCCATCACGGGGCAGGGGCTCTACGGTGAGCAGTTCTTC
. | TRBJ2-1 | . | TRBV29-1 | CSVAGGDEQFF | TGCAGCGTTGCAGGGGGGGATGAGCAGTTCTTC
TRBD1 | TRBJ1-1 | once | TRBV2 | CASRADRGRNTEAFF | TGTGCCAGCAGGGCGGACAGGGGGCGGAACACTGAAGCTTTCTTT
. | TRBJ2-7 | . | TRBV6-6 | CASSYSNYNPEQYF | TGTGCCAGCAGTTACTCGAACTATAATCCCGAGCAGTACTTC
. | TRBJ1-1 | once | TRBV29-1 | CSVVGREFPEAFF | TGCAGCGTTGTCGGCAGGGAATTTCCTGAAGCTTTCTTT
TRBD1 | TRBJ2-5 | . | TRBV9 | CASSFGTGLRETQYF | TGTGCCAGCAGCTTCGGGACAGGGTTACGGGAGACCCAGTACTTC
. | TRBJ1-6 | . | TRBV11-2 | CASSTRDGYNSPLHF | TGTGCCAGCAGCACCCGGGACGGTTATAATTCACCCCTCCACTTT
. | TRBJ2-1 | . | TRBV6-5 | CASSYSWGVDNEQFF | TGTGCCAGCAGTTACTCGTGGGGGGTCGACAATGAGCAGTTCTTC
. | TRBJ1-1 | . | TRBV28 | CASSTQEVSTEAFF | TGTGCCAGCAGCACACAGGAGGTAAGCACTGAAGCTTTCTTT
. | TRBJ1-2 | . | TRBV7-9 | CASSLMGQGNYGYTF | TGTGCCAGCAGCTTAATGGGGCAGGGGAACTATGGCTACACCTTC
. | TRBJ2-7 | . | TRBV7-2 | CASPPRGDSAYEQYF | TGTGCCAGCCCCCCACGAGGGGACTCGGCGTACGAGCAGTACTTC
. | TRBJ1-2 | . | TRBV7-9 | CASSSGAHVGYTF | TGTGCCAGCAGCTCGGGGGCGCATGTAGGCTACACCTTC
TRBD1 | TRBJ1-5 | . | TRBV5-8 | CASGQGMINQPQHF | TGTGCCAGCGGACAGGGGATGATCAATCAGCCCCAGCATTTT
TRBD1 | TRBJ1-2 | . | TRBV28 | CASSRTGTDYGYTF | TGTGCCAGCAGCCGGACCGGGACAGATTATGGCTACACCTTC
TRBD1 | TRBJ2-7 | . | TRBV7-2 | CASSVGTGGPQYF | TGTGCCAGCAGCGTCGGGACAGGGGGCCCGCAGTACTTC
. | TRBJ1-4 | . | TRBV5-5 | CASSTGPESNEKLFF | TGTGCCAGCAGCACGGGACCGGAATCTAATGAAAAACTGTTTTTT
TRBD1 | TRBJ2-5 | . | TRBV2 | CASSSDRATQETQYF | TGTGCCAGCAGTTCCGACAGGGCGACCCAAGAGACCCAGTACTTC